This TCR beta chain stems from a study of T cells in Graves' hyperthyroidism and ophthalmopathy (dated by TCRdb to between 2019 and 2020). In terms of the full investigation: Peripheral blood samples were taken at the time of initial diagnosis, prior to any treatment. TCR V-J signatures able to tell the groups apart were searched for in a discovery cohort of approximately 95 patients, of whom roughly 42 had Graves' ophthalmopathy and 55 to 65 had stable Graves' hyperthyroidism. Whether ophthalmopathy could be predicted prospectively was tested in an independent validation cohort made up of 18 to 20 hyperthyroidism patients plus 17 patients who later progressed to ophthalmopathy. The 75 to 100 discovery patients were randomly split 7:3 into training and test sets. In over five Graves' hyperthyroidism patients, the study also compared T-cell repertoires from thyroid tissue with T-cell repertoires from blood. Following sampling, methimazole starting at 30 mg daily was given to hyperthyroidism patients, and high-dose intravenous methylprednisolone was given to ophthalmopathy patients. TCR Vbeta CDR3 sequencing of 140 or so peripheral blood samples (43 ophthalmopathy, around 80 hyperthyroidism and approximately 17 progressor patients) is reported in the paper. What the work shows at the level of the full study, not this receptor alone: Sample size was not statistically predetermined, and investigators were not blinded to group allocation. A 13 V-J signature model separated ophthalmopathy from stable hyperthyroidism, with over 85% sensitivity and roughly 81% specificity in cross-validation and 80%/75% in testing. Blood samples also contained most of the expanded thyroid clonotypes (frequency above 0.001), which suggests that blood repertoires may reflect thyroid immune responses. In validation, the model predicted progression to ophthalmopathy with approximately 71% sensitivity and less than 80% specificity, a median of approximately 6.5 months before onset.

Amplification of TCR beta CDR3 regions was carried out from RNA transcripts. The TCR CDR3 was subjected to a first round of RT-PCR using the HTBI primer set and the Qiagen OneStep RT-PCR kit. A second multiplex PCR round built the libraries, followed by size selection and purification. The libraries were sequenced on an Illumina HiSeq2000 using paired-end 100 bp reads. In the paper's pipeline: SOAPnuke was used to process the raw data, with reads discarded if the reads contained adapters or uncalled bases, had a mean Phred below 15, or lacked an exact constant-primer or identifier match. COPE v1.2.5 was used to merge the high-quality paired reads, and each unique nucleotide sequence was defined as a clonotype. Clonotypes were aligned to IMGT TRBV, TRBD and TRBJ reference segments using MiTCR v1.1. Only V-J combinations with frequency above 0.0001, covering 99% to 99.2% of repertoires, were analysed. A TCS score was defined as the ratio of F50 (clonal expansion) to E x V (chaos), with BLOSUM62-based TCRdist applied between CDR3 peptides within each V-J. Welch's t-statistics and random forest reduced roughly 530 V-J features to fewer than 15, which were used in a naive Bayes classifier (R e1071). The public sequencing data were trimmed at Q25 with fastp and processed into clonotypes with MiXCR by TCRdb, which kept only in-frame beta chains. Rows are combined by CDR3 protein, so each entry shows the most common genes and DNA. TCRdb, not the authors, supplied the V and J calls. For this sample there are 600,000 or so distinct CDR3 sequences; 13% to 15% appear just once. Under 15% of the sample lies in the top ten.

Ophthalmopathy patients had moderately to severely active disease, Clinical Activity Score of at least 3, NOSPECS grade of at least 4, and duration under 3 months. Any patient with an uncontrolled infection, another autoimmune disease, pregnancy or lactation was excluded. Diagnoses were based on clinical symptoms, serum thyroxine and TRAb, thyroid ultrasound and orbital computed tomography. PBMCs were separated from roughly 10 ml of fresh peripheral blood using Ficoll-Paque density gradient centrifugation. Total RNA was extracted using Trizol reagent, and RNA quality was assessed on an Agilent 2100 Bioanalyzer. Deletion took 0 bases off V and 4 bases off J, with a span of 13 bases between the germline ends. In the germline V gene, CDR1 corresponds to SGHDT and CDR2 to YYEEEE. The CDR3 measures 15 amino acids from cysteine to phenylalanine. Kept here is only the CDR3 DNA, which spans 45 bases and is read in frame from base 1.

This clonotype has only a few counts. No antigen is known for it. No per-base quality is available; no much larger clone lies one base away. The clonotype originates from a woman aged 45 to 65 with Graves' ophthalmopathy. Sequenced: blood. The sequence is built from TRBV5-6 and TRBJ1-2; there is no confident call for the D gene. This receptor has the CDR3 CASSLGTVSLYGYTF. The nucleotide sequence reads as follows: TGTGCCAGCAGCTTGGGTACAGTCTCCCTCTATGGCTACACCTTC.